A single sample gave rise to the 5 T cell receptor beta chains below, sequenced in a study of T cell responses to AZD1222 COVID-19 vaccine. Assay: immunoSEQ multiplex PCR; the TCRdb copy retains only in-frame clones and omits some. The sample consists of tens of thousands of clones, just over 90% of them appearing once. Sequences were derived from peripheral blood, sampled on day 0 of AZD1222 vaccination. Receptors were obtained from an adult in good health.

This clone was picked up a small number of times. V and J are TRBV19 and TRBJ2-3; 8 bases are a match to TRBD2. This CDR3 is 14 amino acids long. V dropped 3 bases and J dropped 5; count of bases not matched to a gene: 4. The V gene's germline CDR1 is LNHDA and CDR2 SQIVND (reference sequence). In DNA form, the CDR3 reads TGTGCCAGTAGTATCTTCCTAGCGGGAGATACGCAGTATTTT. This codes for CASSIFLAGDTQYF.

This chain joins TRBV12-3 or TRBV12-4 and TRBJ2-1; possibly TRBD1 or TRBD2 for D (5 bases each). This CDR3 comprises 13 residues. The V end lost 6 bases, the J end lost 4 bases, and 10 bases lay between the germline ends. The DNA for the CDR3 is TGTGCCAGCAGCCGGGACGTTTACAATGAGCAGTTCTTC. The encoded protein is CASSRDVYNEQFF.

The CDR3 sequence is CASSYLPGRLSDEQYF. CDR3 coding DNA: TGTGCCAGCAGTTACCTACCAGGACGGCTTAGCGACGAGCAGTACTTC. The chain has TRBV6-2 or TRBV6-3 and TRBJ2-7; TRBD2 might be the D (5 bases). The CDR3 covers 16 residues. The germline CDR1 and CDR2 sequences are MNHEY and SVGEGT. V was pared by 2 bases and J by 5 bases, with 19 bases between.

V usage is TRBV4-1 and J usage is TRBJ2-2; D is unresolved. From germline, CDR1 is MGHRA and CDR2 YSYEKL. This CDR3 is 14 amino acids long. V lost 1 base to trimming and J lost 5 bases, with 8 bases between them. The CDR3 here is CASSQVPGTGELFF. As DNA, the CDR3 is TGCGCCAGCAGCCAAGTCCCAGGTACCGGGGAGCTGTTTTTT.

V gene TRBV30 combines with J gene TRBJ2-3; 8 bases match TRBD2. CDR3 length: 15 amino acids. V lost 0 bases, J lost 0 bases, and 2 bases stayed unmatched. Germline V gene lookup returns CDR1 GTSNPN and CDR2 SVGIG (reference sequence). The CDR3 region has the DNA TGTGCCTGGAGTGTGAGCGGGAGTAGCACAGATACGCAGTATTTT. Residues: CAWSVSGSSTDTQYF.